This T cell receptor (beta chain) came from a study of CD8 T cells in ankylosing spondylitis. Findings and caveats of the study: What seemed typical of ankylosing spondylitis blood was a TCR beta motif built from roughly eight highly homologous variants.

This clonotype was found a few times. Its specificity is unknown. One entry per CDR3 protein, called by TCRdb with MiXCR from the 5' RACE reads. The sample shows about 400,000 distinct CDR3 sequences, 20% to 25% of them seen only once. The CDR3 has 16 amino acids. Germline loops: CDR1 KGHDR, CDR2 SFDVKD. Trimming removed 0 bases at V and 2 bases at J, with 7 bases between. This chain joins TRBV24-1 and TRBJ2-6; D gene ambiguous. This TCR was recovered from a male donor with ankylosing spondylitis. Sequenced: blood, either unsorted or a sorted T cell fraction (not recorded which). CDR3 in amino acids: CATSDLLSTGANVLTF. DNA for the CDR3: TGTGCCACCAGTGATTTGCTGAGTACTGGGGCCAACGTCCTGACTTTC.